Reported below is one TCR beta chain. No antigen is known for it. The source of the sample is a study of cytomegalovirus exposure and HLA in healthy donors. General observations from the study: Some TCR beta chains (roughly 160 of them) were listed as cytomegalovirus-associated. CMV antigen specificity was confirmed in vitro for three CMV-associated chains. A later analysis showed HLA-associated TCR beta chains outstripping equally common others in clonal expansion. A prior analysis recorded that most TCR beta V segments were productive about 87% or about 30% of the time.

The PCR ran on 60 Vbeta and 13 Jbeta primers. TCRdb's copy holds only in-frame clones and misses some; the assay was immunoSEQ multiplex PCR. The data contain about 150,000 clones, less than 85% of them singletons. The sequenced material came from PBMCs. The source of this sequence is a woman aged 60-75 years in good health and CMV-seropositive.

CDR3 DNA: TGCGCCAGCAGCTTGGAAATCCCGGGAGGTGAGCAGTTCTTC. Protein product: CASSLEIPGGEQFF. The rearrangement joins TRBV5-1 to TRBJ2-1, with 7 bases fitting TRBD2. The germline V gene encodes CDR1 SGHRS and CDR2 YFSETQ. After removal of 0 bases from V and 9 bases from J, the junction contained 6 bases not matched to a gene. The CDR3 has 14 residues. The full variable domain, rest sourced from reference TRBV5-1 and TRBJ2-1, is KAGVTQTPRYLIKTRGQQVTLSCSPISGHRSVSWYQQTPGQGLQFLFEYFSETQRNKGNFPGRFSGRQFSNSRSEMNVSTLELGDSALYLCASSLEIPGGEQFFGPGTRLTVL.